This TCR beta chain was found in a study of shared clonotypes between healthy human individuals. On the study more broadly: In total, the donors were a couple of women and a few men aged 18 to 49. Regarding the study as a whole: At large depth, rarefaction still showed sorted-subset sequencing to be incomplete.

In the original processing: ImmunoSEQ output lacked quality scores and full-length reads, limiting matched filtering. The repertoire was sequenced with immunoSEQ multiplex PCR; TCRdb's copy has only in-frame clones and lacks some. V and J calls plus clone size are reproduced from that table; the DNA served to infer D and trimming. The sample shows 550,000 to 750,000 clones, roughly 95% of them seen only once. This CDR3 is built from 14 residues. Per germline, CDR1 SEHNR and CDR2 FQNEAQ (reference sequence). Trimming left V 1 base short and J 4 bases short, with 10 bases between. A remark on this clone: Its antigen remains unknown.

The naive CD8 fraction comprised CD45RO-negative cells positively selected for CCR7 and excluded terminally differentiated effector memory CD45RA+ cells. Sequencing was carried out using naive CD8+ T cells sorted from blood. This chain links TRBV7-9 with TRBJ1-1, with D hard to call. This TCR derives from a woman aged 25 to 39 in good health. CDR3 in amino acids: CASSLVGTGTEAFF. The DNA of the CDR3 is TGTGCCAGCAGCTTAGTAGGCACGGGCACTGAAGCTTTCTTT.